The entry that follows covers one T cell receptor (beta chain) sequence. The sample belongs to a study of CD8 T cells in Susac syndrome. Reverse transcription of roughly 0.5 to 1 ug RNA used random hexamers. TCRdb called the immunoSEQ multiplex PCR reads again in MiXCR, with one record for every CDR3 protein. The table records about 240,000 distinct CDR3 sequences, 95% to 97% of them present only once. CDR3 length: 13 residues. CDR1 is DFQATT and CDR2 is SNEGSKA in the germline V gene (reference sequence). Trimming took 4 bases from V and 4 from J, leaving 13 bases between them. Sequencing used CD4+ T cells from PBMCs. The source is a human donor with Susac syndrome. The chain employs TRBV20-1 and TRBJ1-2; the D is unclear. The CDR3 spells CSANSDGAYGYTF. The CDR3 DNA reads TGCAGTGCTAATTCGGACGGAGCCTATGGCTACACCTTC.